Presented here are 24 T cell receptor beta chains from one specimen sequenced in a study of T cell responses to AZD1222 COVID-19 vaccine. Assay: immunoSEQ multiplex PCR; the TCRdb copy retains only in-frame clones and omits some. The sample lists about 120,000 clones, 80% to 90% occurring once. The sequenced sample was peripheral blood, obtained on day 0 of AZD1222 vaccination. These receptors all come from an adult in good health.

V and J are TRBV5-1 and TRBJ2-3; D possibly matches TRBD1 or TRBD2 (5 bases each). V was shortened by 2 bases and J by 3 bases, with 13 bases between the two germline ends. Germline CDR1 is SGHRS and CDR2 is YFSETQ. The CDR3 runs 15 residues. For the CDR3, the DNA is TGCGCCAGCAGCTTCGGGACGATCCCTACAGATACGCAGTATTTT. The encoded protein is CASSFGTIPTDTQYF. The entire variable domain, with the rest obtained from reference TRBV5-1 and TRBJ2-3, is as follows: KAGVTQTPRYLIKTRGQQVTLSCSPISGHRSVSWYQQTPGQGLQFLFEYFSETQRNKGNFPGRFSGRQFSNSRSEMNVSTLELGDSALYLCASSFGTIPTDTQYFGPGTRLTVL.

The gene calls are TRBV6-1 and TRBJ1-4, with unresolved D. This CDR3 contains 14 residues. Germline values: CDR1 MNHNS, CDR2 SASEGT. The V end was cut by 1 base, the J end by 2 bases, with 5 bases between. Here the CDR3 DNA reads TGTGCCAGCAGTGAAGGGTGGACTAATGAAAAACTGTTTTTT. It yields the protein CASSEGWTNEKLFF.

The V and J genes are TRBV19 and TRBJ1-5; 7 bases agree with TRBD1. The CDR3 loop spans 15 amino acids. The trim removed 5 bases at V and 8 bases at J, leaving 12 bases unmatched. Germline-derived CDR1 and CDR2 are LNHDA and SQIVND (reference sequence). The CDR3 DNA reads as TGTGCCAGTAGTTTAAGACAGGCCCAGGGGGAGCCCCAGCATTTT. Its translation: CASSLRQAQGEPQHF.

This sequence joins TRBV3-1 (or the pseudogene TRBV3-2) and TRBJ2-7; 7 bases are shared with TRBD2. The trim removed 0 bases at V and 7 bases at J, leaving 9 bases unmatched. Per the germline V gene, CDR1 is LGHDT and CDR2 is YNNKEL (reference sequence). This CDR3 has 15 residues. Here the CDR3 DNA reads TGTGCCAGCAGCCAAGAAGCTGGAGTGGGGGGGGAGCAGTACTTC. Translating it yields CASSQEAGVGGEQYF.

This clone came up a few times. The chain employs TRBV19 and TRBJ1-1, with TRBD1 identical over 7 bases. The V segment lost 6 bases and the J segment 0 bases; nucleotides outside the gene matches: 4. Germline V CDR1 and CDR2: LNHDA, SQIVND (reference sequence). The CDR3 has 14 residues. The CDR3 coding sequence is TGTGCCAGTAGACTCACAGGGGTGAACACTGAAGCTTTCTTT. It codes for CASRLTGVNTEAFF.

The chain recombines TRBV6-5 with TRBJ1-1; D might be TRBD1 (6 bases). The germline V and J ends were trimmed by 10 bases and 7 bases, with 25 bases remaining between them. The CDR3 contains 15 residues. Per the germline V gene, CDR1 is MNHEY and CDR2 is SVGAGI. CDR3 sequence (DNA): TGTGCCACTAAGACGGGGGGCGGACGGGCTAGTGAAGCTTTCTTT. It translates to CATKTGGGRASEAFF.

The CDR3 sequence: CASSQDTGRSNQPQHF. DNA for the CDR3: TGTGCCAGCAGCCAAGATACAGGGAGAAGCAATCAGCCCCAGCATTTT. The rearrangement uses TRBV4-2 and TRBJ1-5; D might be TRBD1 (6 bases). CDR3 length: 16 amino acids. Germline CDR1 is LGHNA and CDR2 is YNFKEQ. V was clipped by 0 bases and J by 1 base, with 10 bases between them.

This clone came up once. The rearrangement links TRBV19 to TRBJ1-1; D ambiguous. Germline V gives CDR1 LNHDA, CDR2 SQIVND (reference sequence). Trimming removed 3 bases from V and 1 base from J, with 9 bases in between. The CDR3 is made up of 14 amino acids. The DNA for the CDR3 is TGTGCCAGTAGTATTAGGTCGGAGAACACTGAAGCTTTCTTT. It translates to CASSIRSENTEAFF.

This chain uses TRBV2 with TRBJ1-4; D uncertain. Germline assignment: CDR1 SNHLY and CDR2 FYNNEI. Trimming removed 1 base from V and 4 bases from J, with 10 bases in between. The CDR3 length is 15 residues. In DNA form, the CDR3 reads TGTGCCAGCAGTGAAGTTGGCAGTGTTAATGAAAAACTGTTTTTT. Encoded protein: CASSEVGSVNEKLFF.

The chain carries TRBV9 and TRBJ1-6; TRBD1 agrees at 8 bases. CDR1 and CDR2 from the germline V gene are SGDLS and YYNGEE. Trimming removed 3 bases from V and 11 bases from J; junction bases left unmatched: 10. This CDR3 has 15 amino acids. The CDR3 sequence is CASSDRTGQWAPLHF. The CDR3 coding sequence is TGTGCCAGCAGCGACCGGACAGGGCAATGGGCACCCCTCCACTTT.

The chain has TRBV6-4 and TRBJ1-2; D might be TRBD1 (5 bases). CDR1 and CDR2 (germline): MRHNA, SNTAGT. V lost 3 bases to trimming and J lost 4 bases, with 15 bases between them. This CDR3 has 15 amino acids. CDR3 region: CASSEFSYTGYGYTF. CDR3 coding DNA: TGTGCCAGCAGTGAATTTTCTTATACAGGCTATGGCTACACCTTC.

The chain's CDR3 is CASSLTMETQYF. In DNA, the CDR3 is TGTGCCAGCAGCTTAACTATGGAGACCCAGTACTTC. This chain uses TRBV11-2 with TRBJ2-5; the D is unclear. The CDR3 covers 12 residues. Trimming removed 2 bases from V and 5 bases from J, with 6 bases in between. CDR1 SGHAT and CDR2 FQNNGV come from the germline V gene.

The CDR3 is CASSLSSNEQFF. CDR3 nucleotide sequence: TGCGCCAGCAGCTTGAGCTCTAATGAGCAGTTCTTC. The chain carries TRBV5-1 and TRBJ2-1; D is undetermined. V lost 1 base, J lost 7 bases, and 6 bases lay in between. Germline lookup yields CDR1 SGHRS and CDR2 YFSETQ. This CDR3 is built from 12 residues.

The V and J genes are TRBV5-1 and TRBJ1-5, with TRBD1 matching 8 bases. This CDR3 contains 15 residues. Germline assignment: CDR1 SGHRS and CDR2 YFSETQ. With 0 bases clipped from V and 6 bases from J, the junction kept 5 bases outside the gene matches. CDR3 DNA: TGCGCCAGCAGCTTGGGGGGGACAGGATTTCAGCCCCAGCATTTT. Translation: CASSLGGTGFQPQHF.

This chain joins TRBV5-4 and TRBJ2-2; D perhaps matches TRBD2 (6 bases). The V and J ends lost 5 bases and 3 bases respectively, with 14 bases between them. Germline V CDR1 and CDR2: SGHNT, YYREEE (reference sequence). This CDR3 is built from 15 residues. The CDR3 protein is CASRPAGGDTGELFF. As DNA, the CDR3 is TGTGCCAGCAGACCCGCCGGAGGGGACACCGGGGAGCTGTTTTTT.

This chain's CDR3 is CASSIDLAGNSPLHF. The CDR3 DNA reads TGTGCCAGTAGTATAGATTTGGCAGGGAATTCACCCCTCCACTTT. The rearrangement joins TRBV19 to TRBJ1-6, with a possible D match to TRBD1 (5 bases). CDR3 size: 15 residues. Germline loops: CDR1 LNHDA, CDR2 SQIVND (reference sequence). The V end lost 0 bases, the J end lost 7 bases, and 10 bases lay between the germline ends.

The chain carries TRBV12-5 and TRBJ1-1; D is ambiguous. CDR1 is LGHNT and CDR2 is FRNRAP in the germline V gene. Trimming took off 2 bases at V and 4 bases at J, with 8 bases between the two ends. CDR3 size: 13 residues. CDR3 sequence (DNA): TGTGCTAGTGGTTTGCTGTCGGTCACTGAAGCTTTCTTT. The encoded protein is CASGLLSVTEAFF.

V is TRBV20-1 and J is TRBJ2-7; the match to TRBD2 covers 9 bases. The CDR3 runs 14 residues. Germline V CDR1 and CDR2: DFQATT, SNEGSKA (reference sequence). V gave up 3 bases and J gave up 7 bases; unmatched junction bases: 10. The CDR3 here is CSASSAGGPGEQYF. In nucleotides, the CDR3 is TGCAGTGCTAGTTCGGCGGGAGGGCCGGGAGAGCAGTACTTC.

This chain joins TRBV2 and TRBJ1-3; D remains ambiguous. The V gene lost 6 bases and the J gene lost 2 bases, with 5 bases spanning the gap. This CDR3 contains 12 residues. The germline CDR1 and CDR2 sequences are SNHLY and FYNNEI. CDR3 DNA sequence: TGTGCCAGCAGATCGACTGGAAACACCATATATTTT. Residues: CASRSTGNTIYF. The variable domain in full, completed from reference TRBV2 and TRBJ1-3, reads EPEVTQTPSHQVTQMGQEVILRCVPISNHLYFYWYRQILGQKVEFLVSFYNNEISEKSEIFDDQFSVERPDGSNFTLKIRSTKLEDSAMYFCASRSTGNTIYFGEGSWLTVV.

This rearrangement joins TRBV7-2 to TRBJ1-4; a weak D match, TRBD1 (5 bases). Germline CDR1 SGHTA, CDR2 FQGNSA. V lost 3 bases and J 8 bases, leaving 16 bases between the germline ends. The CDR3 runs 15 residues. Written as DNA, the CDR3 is TGTGCCAGCAGCTTGTCCGGACACGTGGGGGAAAAACTGTTTTTT. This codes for CASSLSGHVGEKLFF. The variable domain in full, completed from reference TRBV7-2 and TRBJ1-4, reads GAGVSQSPSNKVTEKGKDVELRCDPISGHTALYWYRQSLGQGLEFLIYFQGNSAPDKSGLPSDRFSAERTGGSVSTLTIQRTQQEDSAVYLCASSLSGHVGEKLFFGSGTQLSVL.

CDR3 DNA: TGTGCCAGCACCCAGGGGGGGGCAGGCAATCAGCCCCAGCATTTT. It yields the protein CASTQGGAGNQPQHF. The chain joins TRBV28 to TRBJ1-5; 7 positions match TRBD1. CDR1 is MDHEN and CDR2 is SYDVKM in the germline V gene. CDR3 length: 15 residues. J lost 2 bases, V lost 7 bases, and 8 bases had no gene match.

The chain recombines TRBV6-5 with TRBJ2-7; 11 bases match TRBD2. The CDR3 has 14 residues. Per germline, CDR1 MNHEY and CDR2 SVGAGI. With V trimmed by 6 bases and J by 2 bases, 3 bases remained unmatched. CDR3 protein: CASRMGLAAYEQYF. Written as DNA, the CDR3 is TGTGCCAGCAGGATGGGACTAGCGGCCTACGAGCAGTACTTC.

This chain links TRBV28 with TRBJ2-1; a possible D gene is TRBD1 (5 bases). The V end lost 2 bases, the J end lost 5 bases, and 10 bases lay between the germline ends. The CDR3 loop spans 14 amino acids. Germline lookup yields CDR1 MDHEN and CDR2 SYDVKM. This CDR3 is CASSLRDRHNEQFF. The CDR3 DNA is TGTGCCAGCAGTTTACGTGACAGACACAATGAGCAGTTCTTC.

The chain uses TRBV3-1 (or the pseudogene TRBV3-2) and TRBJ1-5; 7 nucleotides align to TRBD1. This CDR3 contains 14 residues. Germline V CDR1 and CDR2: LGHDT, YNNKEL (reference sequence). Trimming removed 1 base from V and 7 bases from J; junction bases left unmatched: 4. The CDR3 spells CASSQAIQGQPQHF. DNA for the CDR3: TGTGCCAGCAGCCAAGCAATACAGGGGCAGCCCCAGCATTTT.